This T cell receptor beta chain was documented in a study of blood T cell repertoires in COVID-19. Turning to the study itself: Sample material is recorded as cDNA or gDNA derived from T cells, B-cell-depleted T cells, or PBMCs.

Clones were sequenced by immunoSEQ multiplex PCR, and TCRdb holds only the in-frame ones, with some missing. In the table there are roughly 310,000 clones, roughly 90% of which are singletons. There are 15 residues in the CDR3. Germline V lookup: CDR1 ENHRY, CDR2 SYGVKD. V lost 4 bases, J lost 4 bases, and 15 bases lay in between. Specimen: peripheral blood. This sequence was found in a woman between 45 and 65 years old with active or convalescent COVID-19. V is TRBV10-3 and J is TRBJ2-3; D unresolved. CDR3 residues: CAISGYGEGADTQYF. The CDR3 coding sequence is TGTGCCATCAGTGGATACGGAGAAGGCGCAGATACGCAGTATTTT.